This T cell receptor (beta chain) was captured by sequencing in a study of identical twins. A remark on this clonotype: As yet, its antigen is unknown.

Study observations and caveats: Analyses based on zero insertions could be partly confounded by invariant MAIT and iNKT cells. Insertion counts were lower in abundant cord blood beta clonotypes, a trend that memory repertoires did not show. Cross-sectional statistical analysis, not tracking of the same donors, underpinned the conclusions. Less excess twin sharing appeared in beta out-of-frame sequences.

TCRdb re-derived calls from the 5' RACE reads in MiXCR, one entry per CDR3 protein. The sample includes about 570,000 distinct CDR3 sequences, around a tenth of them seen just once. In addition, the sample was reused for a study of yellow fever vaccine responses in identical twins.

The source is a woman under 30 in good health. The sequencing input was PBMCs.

The chain's CDR3 is CASSFASGTYPDTQYF. The CDR3 coding sequence is TGTGCCAGCAGCTTCGCTAGCGGGACCTATCCCGATACGCAGTATTTT. V and J are TRBV7-9 and TRBJ2-3; 9 bases are shared with TRBD2. The J segment lost 6 bases and the V segment lost 3 bases, leaving 10 bases of the junction unmatched. Germline V gene data show CDR1 as SEHNR and CDR2 as FQNEAQ (reference sequence). This CDR3 has 16 residues.